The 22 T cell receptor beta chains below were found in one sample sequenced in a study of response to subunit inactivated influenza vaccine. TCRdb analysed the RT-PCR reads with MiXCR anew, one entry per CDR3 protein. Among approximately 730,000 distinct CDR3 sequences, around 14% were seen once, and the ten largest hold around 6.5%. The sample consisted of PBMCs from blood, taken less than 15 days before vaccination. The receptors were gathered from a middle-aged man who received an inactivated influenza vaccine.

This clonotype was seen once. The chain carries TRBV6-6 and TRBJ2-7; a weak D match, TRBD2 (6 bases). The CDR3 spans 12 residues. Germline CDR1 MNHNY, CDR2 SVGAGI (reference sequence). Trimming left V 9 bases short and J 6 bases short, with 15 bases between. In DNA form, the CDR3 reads TGTGCCAGTGGGGGGTTAGGGATCGAGCAGTACTTC. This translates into CASGGLGIEQYF.

The CDR3 reads CASSTAGTGQQETQYF. CDR3 sequence (DNA): TGTGCCAGCAGCACTGCCGGGACAGGGCAACAAGAGACCCAGTACTTC. The chain carries TRBV7-9 and TRBJ2-5; TRBD1 matches at 9 bases. Germline V gene data show CDR1 as SEHNR and CDR2 as FQNEAQ (reference sequence). The ends lost 5 bases at V and 2 bases at J; junction bases unmatched: 9. This CDR3 is 16 amino acids long. The full variable domain, in which reference TRBV7-9 and TRBJ2-5 provide the parts outside the CDR3, is DTGVSQNPRHKITKRGQNVTFRCDPISEHNRLYWYRQTLGQGPEFLTYFQNEAQLEKSRLLSDRFSAERPKGSFSTLEIQRTEQGDSAMYLCASSTAGTGQQETQYFGPGTRLLVL.

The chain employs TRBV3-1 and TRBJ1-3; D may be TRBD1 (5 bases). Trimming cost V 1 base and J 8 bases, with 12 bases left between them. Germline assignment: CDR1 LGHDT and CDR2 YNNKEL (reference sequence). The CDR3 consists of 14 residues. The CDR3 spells CASSQVGLRDTIYF. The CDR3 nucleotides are TGTGCCAGCAGCCAAGTGGGACTGAGGGACACCATATATTTT. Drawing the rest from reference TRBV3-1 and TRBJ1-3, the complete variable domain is DTAVSQTPKYLVTQMGNDKSIKCEQNLGHDTMYWYKQDSKKFLKIMFSYNNKELIINETVPNRFSPKSPDKAHLNLHINSLELGDSAVYFCASSQVGLRDTIYFGEGSWLTVV.

The DNA of the CDR3 is TGTGCCAGCAGTTTGGGCTGGGGGGCCGGGGAGCTGTTTTTT. It specifies CASSLGWGAGELFF. V gene TRBV27 combines with J gene TRBJ2-2; possible D gene TRBD2, 6 bases. The CDR3 is 14 amino acids. The V end was cut by 3 bases, the J end by 6 bases, with 11 bases between. Germline CDR1 and CDR2: MNHEY and SMNVEV (reference sequence).

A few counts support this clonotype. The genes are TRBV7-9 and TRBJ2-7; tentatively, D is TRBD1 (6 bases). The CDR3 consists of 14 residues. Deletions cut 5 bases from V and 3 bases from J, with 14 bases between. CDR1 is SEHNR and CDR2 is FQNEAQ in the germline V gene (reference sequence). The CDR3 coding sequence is TGTGCCAGCAGCCAAAACAGGGCCTACTACGAGCAGTACTTC. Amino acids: CASSQNRAYYEQYF.

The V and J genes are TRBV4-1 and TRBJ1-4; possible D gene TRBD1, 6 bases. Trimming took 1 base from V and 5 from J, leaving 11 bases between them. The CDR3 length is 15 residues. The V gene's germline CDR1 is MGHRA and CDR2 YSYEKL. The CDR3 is CASSQGQAGNEKLFF. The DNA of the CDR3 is TGCGCCAGCAGCCAAGGACAGGCTGGAAATGAAAAACTGTTTTTT.

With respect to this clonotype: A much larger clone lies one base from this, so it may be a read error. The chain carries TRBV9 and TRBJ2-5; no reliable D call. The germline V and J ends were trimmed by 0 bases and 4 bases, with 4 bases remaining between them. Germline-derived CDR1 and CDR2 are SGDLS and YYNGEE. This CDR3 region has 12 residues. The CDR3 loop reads CASSVDGETQYF. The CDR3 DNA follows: TGTGCCAGCAGCGTAGATGGAGAGACCCAGTACTTC.

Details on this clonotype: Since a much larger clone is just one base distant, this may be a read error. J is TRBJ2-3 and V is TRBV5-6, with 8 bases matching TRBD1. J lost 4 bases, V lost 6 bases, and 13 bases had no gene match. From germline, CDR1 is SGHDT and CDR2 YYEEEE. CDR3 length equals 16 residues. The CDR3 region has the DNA TGTGCCAGCATCCCGTTGGACAGGGTGGAATCAGATACGCAGTATTTT. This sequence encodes CASIPLDRVESDTQYF.

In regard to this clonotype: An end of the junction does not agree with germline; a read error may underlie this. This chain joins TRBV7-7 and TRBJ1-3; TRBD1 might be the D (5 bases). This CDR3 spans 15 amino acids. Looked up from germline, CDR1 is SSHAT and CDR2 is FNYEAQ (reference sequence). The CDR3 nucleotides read TGTGCTAGCAGCCCGGGGCCCAACTCTGGAAACACCATATATTTT. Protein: CASSPGPNSGNTIYF.

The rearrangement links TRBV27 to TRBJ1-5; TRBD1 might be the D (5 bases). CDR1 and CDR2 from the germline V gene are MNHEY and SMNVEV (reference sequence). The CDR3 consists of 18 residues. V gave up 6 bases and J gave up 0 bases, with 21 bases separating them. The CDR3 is CASRPRVARGVSNQPQHF. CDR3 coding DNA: TGTGCCAGCAGGCCGAGGGTAGCTCGGGGGGTTAGCAATCAGCCCCAGCATTTT.

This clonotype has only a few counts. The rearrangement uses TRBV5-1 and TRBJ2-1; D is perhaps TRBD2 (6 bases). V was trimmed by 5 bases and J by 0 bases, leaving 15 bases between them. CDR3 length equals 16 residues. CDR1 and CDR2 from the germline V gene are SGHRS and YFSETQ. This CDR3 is CASREGGTSSYNEQFF. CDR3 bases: TGCGCCAGCAGGGAGGGCGGCACGAGCTCCTACAATGAGCAGTTCTTC.

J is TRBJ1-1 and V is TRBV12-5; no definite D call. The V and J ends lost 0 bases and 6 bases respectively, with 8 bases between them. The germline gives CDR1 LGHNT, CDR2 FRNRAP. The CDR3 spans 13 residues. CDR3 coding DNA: TGTGCTAGTGGTTTGGTACCAACAGCTGAAGCTTTCTTT. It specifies CASGLVPTAEAFF.

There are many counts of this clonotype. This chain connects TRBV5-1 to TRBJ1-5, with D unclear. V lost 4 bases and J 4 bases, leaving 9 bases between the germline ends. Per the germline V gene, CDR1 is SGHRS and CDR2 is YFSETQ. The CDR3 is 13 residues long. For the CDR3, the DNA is TGCGCCAGCAGCCTGCGGGGAAATCAGCCCCAGCATTTT. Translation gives CASSLRGNQPQHF.

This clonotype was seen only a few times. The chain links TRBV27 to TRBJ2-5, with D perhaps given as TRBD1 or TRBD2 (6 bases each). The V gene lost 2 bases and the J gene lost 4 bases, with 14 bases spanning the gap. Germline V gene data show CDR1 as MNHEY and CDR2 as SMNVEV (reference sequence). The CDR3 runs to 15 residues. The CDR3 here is CASSLVGGSGETQYF. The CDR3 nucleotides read TGTGCCAGCAGTTTAGTGGGGGGCTCCGGAGAGACCCAGTACTTC.

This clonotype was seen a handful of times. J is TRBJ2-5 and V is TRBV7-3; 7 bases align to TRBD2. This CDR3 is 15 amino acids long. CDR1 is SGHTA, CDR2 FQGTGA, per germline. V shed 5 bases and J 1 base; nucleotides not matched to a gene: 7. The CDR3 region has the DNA TGTGCCAGCAGCACCCGGGGGGAGATCCAAGAGACCCAGTACTTC. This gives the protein CASSTRGEIQETQYF.

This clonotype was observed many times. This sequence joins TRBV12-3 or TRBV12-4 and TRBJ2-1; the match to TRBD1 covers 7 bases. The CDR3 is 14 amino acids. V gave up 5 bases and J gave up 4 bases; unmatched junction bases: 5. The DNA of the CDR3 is TGTGCCAGCAGTCATCCGGGACAGTACAATGAGCAGTTCTTC. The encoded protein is CASSHPGQYNEQFF.

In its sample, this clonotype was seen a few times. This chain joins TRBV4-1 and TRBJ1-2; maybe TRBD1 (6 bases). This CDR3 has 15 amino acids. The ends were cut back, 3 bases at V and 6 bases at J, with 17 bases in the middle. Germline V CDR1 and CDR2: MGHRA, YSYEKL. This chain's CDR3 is CASSQTPRAGDGYTF. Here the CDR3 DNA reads TGCGCCAGCAGCCAGACCCCGAGGGCAGGGGATGGCTACACCTTC.

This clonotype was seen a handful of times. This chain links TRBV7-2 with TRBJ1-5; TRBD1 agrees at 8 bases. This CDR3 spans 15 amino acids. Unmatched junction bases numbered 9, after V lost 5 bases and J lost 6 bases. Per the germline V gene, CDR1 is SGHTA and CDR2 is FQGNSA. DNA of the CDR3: TGTGCCAGCAGCCGTGGACAGGGTACAGGTCAGCCCCAGCATTTT. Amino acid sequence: CASSRGQGTGQPQHF.

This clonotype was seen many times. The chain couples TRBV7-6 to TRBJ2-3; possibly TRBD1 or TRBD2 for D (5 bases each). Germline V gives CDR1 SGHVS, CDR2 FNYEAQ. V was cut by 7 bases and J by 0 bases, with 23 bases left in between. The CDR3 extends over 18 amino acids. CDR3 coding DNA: TGTGCCAGCACCAAAGAACCGGGACCTCAGACTAGCACAGATACGCAGTATTTT. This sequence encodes CASTKEPGPQTSTDTQYF.

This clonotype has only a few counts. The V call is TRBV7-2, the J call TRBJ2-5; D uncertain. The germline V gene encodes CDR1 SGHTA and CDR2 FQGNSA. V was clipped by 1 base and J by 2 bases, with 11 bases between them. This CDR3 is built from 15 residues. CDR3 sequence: CASSLVVGQQETQYF. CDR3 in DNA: TGTGCCAGCAGCTTAGTGGTCGGGCAGCAAGAGACCCAGTACTTC.

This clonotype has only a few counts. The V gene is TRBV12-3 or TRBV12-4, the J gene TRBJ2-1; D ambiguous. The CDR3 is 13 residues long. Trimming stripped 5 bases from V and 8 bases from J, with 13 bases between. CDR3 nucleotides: TGTGCCAGCAGTCCCATGGGTCAAGATGAGCAGTTCTTC. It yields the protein CASSPMGQDEQFF.

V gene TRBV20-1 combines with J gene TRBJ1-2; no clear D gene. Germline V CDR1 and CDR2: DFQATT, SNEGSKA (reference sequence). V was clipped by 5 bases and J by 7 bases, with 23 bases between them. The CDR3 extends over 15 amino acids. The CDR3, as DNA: TGCAGTGCTCCACCCATTAATATTAAGGTCTCTGGCTACACCTTC. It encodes CSAPPINIKVSGYTF.